A single T cell receptor (beta chain) is shown here with its context. This specimen belongs to a study of blood T cell repertoires in COVID-19. The wider study: Both acute and convalescent COVID-19 samples were obtained from the United States, Italy and Spain. PBMCs, B-cell-depleted T cells, or T cells provided the cDNA or gDNA that made up the material.

Sequenced by immunoSEQ multiplex PCR; TCRdb stores in-frame clones only, minus some. The sample lists approximately 140,000 clones, roughly 84% seen once, with 5.5% in the top ten. Living in under 30 US areas, the participants were between roughly 18 and 95 years of age. Participants' own reports of clinical history determined their cohort assignment. This TCR came from a middle-aged man with acute COVID-19. The sequencing input was PBMCs or T cells enriched from blood (not recorded which).

CDR3 bases: TGTGCCAGCAGTTTATCGCGCCCAAGCAATCAGCCCCAGCATTTT. This encodes CASSLSRPSNQPQHF. The chain joins TRBV27 to TRBJ1-5, with D unresolved. Trimming took 0 bases from V and 1 from J, leaving 7 bases between them. CDR3 length: 15 residues. Germline values: CDR1 MNHEY, CDR2 SMNVEV (reference sequence).